Presented here are 32 T cell receptor beta chains from one specimen sequenced in a study of regulatory T cells in long-lasting Graves disease. TCR beta libraries were built with iRepertoire HTBI primers and Arm-PCR of CDR3 regions. TCRdb ran MiXCR on the multiplex PCR reads and lists one entry per CDR3 protein. The sample holds some 450,000 distinct CDR3 sequences; roughly 15% are singletons and the top ten take about 10%. As for time point: newly diagnosed GD, antithyroid drugs for less than 3 months. The TCR library was prepared using RNA isolated from PBMCs. The same specimen was also included in a second study, on T cells in Graves' hyperthyroidism and ophthalmopathy.

The sample in question was peripheral blood mononuclear cells (PBMCs), obtained at new diagnosis, from a patient treated with antithyroid drugs. The receptors were sampled from a young woman with Graves disease.

This clonotype was counted at least ten times. The chain recombines TRBV5-1 with TRBJ2-7; 9 bases match TRBD2. Trimming cost V 3 bases and J 2 bases; bases outside gene matches: 9. This CDR3 spans 16 amino acids. CDR1 and CDR2 from the germline V gene are SGHRS and YFSETQ. The CDR3 is CASSWVELAGTYEQYF. The CDR3, as DNA: TGCGCCAGCAGCTGGGTAGAGCTAGCGGGAACCTACGAGCAGTACTTC.

V is TRBV19 and J is TRBJ2-7; 7 positions agree with TRBD2. With 3 bases clipped from V and 7 bases from J, the junction kept 3 bases outside the gene matches. The CDR3 has 12 amino acids. Germline V gives CDR1 LNHDA, CDR2 SQIVND (reference sequence). This CDR3 is CASSIQGGEQYF. The CDR3 DNA is TGTGCCAGTAGTATCCAGGGAGGGGAGCAGTACTTC.

V gene TRBV6-5 combines with J gene TRBJ2-7; TRBD1 agrees at 9 bases. With 6 bases clipped from V and 5 bases from J, the junction kept 14 bases outside the gene matches. This CDR3 region has 16 residues. From germline, CDR1 is MNHEY and CDR2 SVGAGI. The CDR3 nucleotides are TGTGCCAGCAGCTACGAGACCGGGACAGGGCCCCACGAGCAGTACTTC. Encoded protein: CASSYETGTGPHEQYF.

This clonotype was detected many times. The chain links TRBV7-9 to TRBJ2-1, with no clear D. CDR1 and CDR2 from the germline V gene are SEHNR and FQNEAQ (reference sequence). V was cut by 1 base and J by 4 bases, with 14 bases left in between. This CDR3 is 16 amino acids long. Here the CDR3 DNA reads TGTGCCAGCAGCTTAGTCCGGCTAGAGGTATACAATGAGCAGTTCTTC. Translated: CASSLVRLEVYNEQFF.

This clonotype came up many times. The J gene is TRBJ2-7, the V gene TRBV28; TRBD2 matches 7 bases. Germline CDR1 and CDR2: MDHEN and SYDVKM. The CDR3 extends over 15 amino acids. With 4 bases clipped from V and 2 bases from J, the junction kept 8 bases outside the gene matches. The CDR3 nucleotides are TGTGCCAGCAGTTCCGAGGCTAGCGGAACCTACGAGCAGTACTTC. It is translated as CASSSEASGTYEQYF.

The genes are TRBV7-9 and TRBJ2-7; D is possibly TRBD1 (5 bases). The CDR3 has 13 residues. From germline, CDR1 is SEHNR and CDR2 FQNEAQ (reference sequence). Trimming cost V 5 bases and J 3 bases, with 11 bases left between them. In DNA, the CDR3 is TGTGCCAGCAGCGCTTTAGACAGCTACGAGCAGTACTTC. Translating it yields CASSALDSYEQYF.

Ten or more counts support this clonotype. For the CDR3, the DNA is TGTGCCAGCAGCCGTGACTTGGAGCCTGAGCAGTTCTTC. The encoded protein is CASSRDLEPEQFF. The chain combines TRBV6-2 or TRBV6-3 with TRBJ2-1; D is ambiguous. Germline CDR1 reads MNHEY; CDR2 reads SVGEGT. Trimming took off 6 bases at V and 9 bases at J, with 15 bases between the two ends. CDR3 length: 13 residues.

This clonotype has only a few counts. The chain uses TRBV20-1 and TRBJ2-1; 7 bases line up with TRBD2. This CDR3 is 14 amino acids long. V was pared by 3 bases and J by 2 bases, with 4 bases of the junction left unmatched. Germline CDR1 reads DFQATT; CDR2 reads SNEGSKA (reference sequence). This CDR3 reads CSASVRGTYNEQFF. CDR3 sequence (DNA): TGCAGTGCTAGTGTGCGGGGGACCTACAATGAGCAGTTCTTC.

This clonotype occurred many times. The chain carries TRBV12-3 or TRBV12-4 and TRBJ2-2; tentatively, D is TRBD1 or TRBD2 (5 bases each). The CDR3 sequence is 14 residues long. Trimming removed 8 bases from V and 0 bases from J, with 10 bases in between. The CDR3 DNA reads TGTGCCAGCGAAGCGGACACGAACACCGGGGAGCTGTTTTTT. Protein sequence: CASEADTNTGELFF.

The chain is built from TRBV12-3 or TRBV12-4 and TRBJ1-6, with D possibly TRBD1 on 5 matching bases. The CDR3 is 12 amino acids. V was shortened by 3 bases and J by 9 bases, with 6 bases between the two germline ends. The CDR3 nucleotides are TGTGCCAGCAGTTTCAGGGTTTCACCCCTCCACTTT. It specifies CASSFRVSPLHF.

This clonotype was detected many times. The CDR3 DNA sequence: TGTGCCAGCAGCCGTGACAGGGTGCTACGAGAGCAGTACTTC. Translation gives CASSRDRVLREQYF. The rearrangement joins TRBV7-9 to TRBJ2-7, with TRBD1 matching over 7 bases. Per germline, CDR1 SEHNR and CDR2 FQNEAQ (reference sequence). The junction had 11 bases not matched to a gene; V was cut back by 5 bases and J by 7 bases. The CDR3 runs to 14 residues.

This clonotype was seen only a few times. The genes are TRBV12-3 or TRBV12-4 and TRBJ2-5; 12 bases align to TRBD2. The J segment lost 4 bases and the V segment lost 4 bases, leaving 13 bases of the junction unmatched. This CDR3 has 18 residues. CDR3 sequence (DNA): TGTGCCAGCAGTTCCCCTTCTAGCGGGAGGGTAGATCCAGAGACCCAGTACTTC. Translating it yields CASSSPSSGRVDPETQYF.

The sample holds a few counts of this clonotype. The chain couples TRBV28 to TRBJ2-3, with 8 nucleotides matching TRBD2. CDR3 length: 18 amino acids. Trimming cost V 3 bases and J 0 bases; bases outside gene matches: 11. Germline CDR1 and CDR2: MDHEN and SYDVKM. The CDR3 spells CASSLGLAGIPSTDTQYF. The CDR3 DNA follows: TGTGCCAGCAGTTTGGGTCTAGCGGGCATCCCTAGCACAGATACGCAGTATTTT.

The chain employs TRBV7-8 and TRBJ2-2; maybe TRBD1 (6 bases). The V end was cut by 3 bases, the J end by 7 bases, with 15 bases between. The V gene's germline CDR1 is SGHVS and CDR2 FQNEAQ. The CDR3 contains 15 residues. The CDR3 nucleotides read TGTGCCAGCAGCTTCAGCCCAGGGGAATACGGGGAGCTGTTTTTT. It specifies CASSFSPGEYGELFF.

Regarding this clonotype: One end of the junction fails to match germline, which may point to a read error. The chain couples TRBV3-1 to TRBJ2-2, with 7 bases that match TRBD2. CDR1 is LGHDT, CDR2 YNNKEL, per germline (reference sequence). This CDR3 is 16 amino acids long. CDR3: CASSHASGLNTRELFF. The CDR3 bases are TGCGCCAGCAGCCACGCTAGCGGTTTGAACACCCGGGAGCTGTTTTTT.

This clonotype was observed many times. This chain uses TRBV18 with TRBJ2-1; the D gene is possibly TRBD1 (5 bases). The V end was cut by 6 bases, the J end by 8 bases, with 14 bases between. There are 13 residues in the CDR3. CDR1 is KGHSH, CDR2 LQKENI, per germline. As DNA, the CDR3 is TGTGCCAGCTCCTCGACAGTTATCGATGAGCAGTTCTTC. It codes for CASSSTVIDEQFF.

The table lists this clonotype with many counts. The rearrangement uses TRBV2 and TRBJ2-7; 9 positions match TRBD1. The trim removed 1 base at V and 9 bases at J, leaving 4 bases unmatched. The length of the CDR3 is 13 residues. The germline V gene encodes CDR1 SNHLY and CDR2 FYNNEI. CDR3: CASSEGLGQGQYF. The CDR3 nucleotides are TGTGCCAGCAGTGAAGGGTTGGGACAGGGGCAGTACTTC.

This clonotype came up many times. The chain recombines TRBV11-2 with TRBJ1-2, with D unresolved. Trimming took 5 bases from V and 4 from J, leaving 17 bases between them. This CDR3 region has 15 residues. Germline V gene sequence: CDR1 SGHAT, CDR2 FQNNGV. The CDR3 spells CASSTPGYVLYGYTF. CDR3 coding DNA: TGTGCCAGCAGCACCCCGGGGTACGTCCTCTATGGCTACACCTTC.

This clonotype showed up many times. The chain uses TRBV20-1 and TRBJ2-1; D is undetermined. Per the germline V gene, CDR1 is DFQATT and CDR2 is SNEGSKA (reference sequence). The length of the CDR3 is 13 residues. V was cut by 6 bases and J by 2 bases, with 11 bases left in between. CDR3 amino acids: CSAQTNTYNEQFF. The CDR3 nucleotides read TGCAGTGCACAGACAAATACCTACAATGAGCAGTTCTTC.

This chain links TRBV14 with TRBJ2-2; TRBD1 is a possible D gene (5 bases). Germline V CDR1 and CDR2: SGHDN, FVKESK. The V end lost 3 bases, the J end lost 6 bases, and 23 bases lay between the germline ends. This CDR3 has 18 amino acids. The CDR3 bases are TGTGCCAGCAGCCACCAACCCCGACAGTACCAATACGCCGGGGAGCTGTTTTTT. Its translation: CASSHQPRQYQYAGELFF. Filled out from reference TRBV14 and TRBJ2-2, the complete variable domain reads EAGVTQFPSHSVIEKGQTVTLRCDPISGHDNLYWYRRVMGKEIKFLLHFVKESKQDESGMPNNRFLAERTGGTYSTLKVQPAELEDSGVYFCASSHQPRQYQYAGELFFGEGSRLTVL.

Of note for this clonotype: A much larger clone lies one base from this, so it may be a read error. CDR3 protein: CASKPAHGISYEQYF. The CDR3 DNA follows: TGTGCCAGCAAACCCGCCCACGGGATCTCCTACGAGCAGTACTTC. This chain joins TRBV28 and TRBJ2-7, with D possibly matching TRBD2 (5 bases). Germline loops: CDR1 MDHEN, CDR2 SYDVKM. The CDR3 consists of 15 residues. Trimming shortened V by 7 bases and J by 0 bases, and 16 bases separated the two germline ends.

This clonotype was recorded at least ten times. The chain couples TRBV5-1 to TRBJ2-1; 12 bases are shared with TRBD2. Germline V gene sequence: CDR1 SGHRS, CDR2 YFSETQ. There are 16 residues in the CDR3. V shed 4 bases, J shed 4 bases, and the junction held 6 bases outside the gene matches. The CDR3 DNA follows: TGCGCCAGCAGCCGATCCCTAGCGGGAGGGTACAATGAGCAGTTCTTC. Translation: CASSRSLAGGYNEQFF.

This clonotype has at least ten counts. The gene calls are TRBV20-1 and TRBJ2-7; the match to TRBD1 covers 7 bases. J lost 4 bases, V lost 2 bases, and 8 bases had no gene match. The CDR3 is 14 amino acids. In germline, CDR1 is DFQATT, CDR2 SNEGSKA (reference sequence). The CDR3 DNA reads TGCAGTGCTAGACCGACAGGGTCACGGTACGAGCAGTACTTC. Translating it yields CSARPTGSRYEQYF.

The DNA for the CDR3 is TGTGCCAGCAGTTTTACCGGGCCCCCTAGAACTGAAGCTTTCTTT. It translates to CASSFTGPPRTEAFF. This chain links TRBV27 with TRBJ1-1, with unresolved D. The CDR3 loop spans 15 amino acids. The V gene lost 3 bases and the J gene lost 5 bases, with 16 bases spanning the gap. Germline V gene data show CDR1 as MNHEY and CDR2 as SMNVEV (reference sequence).

This clonotype was seen at least ten times. The J gene is TRBJ2-1, the V gene TRBV6-5; no firm D call. Germline V gene lookup returns CDR1 MNHEY and CDR2 SVGAGI. V was shortened by 1 base and J by 2 bases, with 6 bases between the two germline ends. The CDR3 sequence is 14 residues long. CDR3 nucleotide sequence: TGTGCCAGCAGTTACTTTGCGACCTACAATGAGCAGTTCTTC. It specifies CASSYFATYNEQFF.

In this sample, this clonotype turned up many times. The chain has TRBV19 and TRBJ2-1; a possible D gene is TRBD1 (6 bases). This CDR3 region has 14 residues. Germline CDR1 is LNHDA and CDR2 is SQIVND (reference sequence). V dropped 6 bases and J dropped 2 bases, with 11 bases sitting between them. Here the CDR3 reads CASRDSATYNEQFF. DNA for the CDR3: TGTGCCAGTAGGGACAGCGCGACCTACAATGAGCAGTTCTTC.

This clonotype was recorded many times. This rearrangement joins TRBV4-3 to TRBJ2-3, with TRBD2 matching over 10 bases. Trimming at V came to 0 bases and at J to 6 bases, leaving 3 bases not matched to a gene. Per germline, CDR1 LGHNA and CDR2 YSLEER. CDR3 length: 15 amino acids. CDR3 nucleotide sequence: TGCGCCAGCAGCCAAGATCAAGCGGGGGGGGATACGCAGTATTTT. It translates to CASSQDQAGGDTQYF.

V gene TRBV11-1 combines with J gene TRBJ2-2; D not certain. This CDR3 is built from 16 residues. CDR1 is SGHAT and CDR2 is FQDESV in the germline V gene (reference sequence). V lost 1 base and J lost 5, with 14 bases in between. CDR3 bases: TGTGCCAGCAGCTTAGAGCTAGGACGACCAACCGGGGAGCTGTTTTTT. Its translation is CASSLELGRPTGELFF.

This clonotype was seen ten or more times. V usage is TRBV6-2 or TRBV6-3 and J usage is TRBJ2-7; D gene unclear. V dropped 7 bases and J dropped 7 bases, with 17 bases sitting between them. Germline lookup yields CDR1 MNHEY and CDR2 SVGEGT. The CDR3 consists of 13 residues. CDR3 region: CASNHPIHREQYF. The DNA of the CDR3 is TGTGCCAGCAACCACCCTATTCACAGAGAGCAGTACTTC.

Ten or more counts support this clonotype. The chain has TRBV2 and TRBJ2-3; tentatively, D is TRBD1 or TRBD2 (6 bases each). Trimming stripped 8 bases from V and 4 bases from J, with 13 bases between. The germline V gene has CDR1 SNHLY and CDR2 FYNNEI. The CDR3 has 13 residues. This chain's CDR3 is CASYTEGADTQYF. The CDR3 nucleotides are TGTGCCAGCTATACGGAGGGGGCAGATACGCAGTATTTT.

This clonotype was seen more than once but under ten times. This chain uses TRBV10-3 with TRBJ2-5; 11 positions match TRBD2. Germline CDR1 and CDR2: ENHRY and SYGVKD. CDR3 length: 16 residues. J was trimmed by 2 bases and V by 3 bases; bases with no gene match: 5. The CDR3 nucleotides read TGTGCCATCAGTGAAGCCGGGACTAGCGGTCAAGAGACCCAGTACTTC. This translates into CAISEAGTSGQETQYF.

This clonotype was seen at least ten times. V is TRBV6-1 and J is TRBJ1-2; 12 nucleotides match TRBD1. Germline CDR1 reads MNHNS; CDR2 reads SASEGT. The CDR3 length is 17 residues. J was trimmed by 6 bases and V by 4 bases; bases with no gene match: 12. In DNA form, the CDR3 reads TGTGCCAGCAGTGTAATTTCCGGGACAGGGGGCCTCAATGGCTACACCTTC. It translates to CASSVISGTGGLNGYTF.